This T cell receptor beta chain was identified during a study of T-cell reconstitution after alpha-beta-depleted transplantation in children. The CDR3 extends over 15 amino acids. Germline assignment: CDR1 MNHNS and CDR2 SASEGT. V lost 5 bases and J lost 2; bases outside the gene matches: 6. Unique molecular identifiers were used to barcode this TCRbeta library. MiXCR, run by TCRdb on the PCR reads, gives a single entry per CDR3 protein. Seen here are about 360,000 distinct CDR3 sequences, roughly 15% observed once, and the top ten hold about 4.5%. Many counts were recorded for this clonotype. Here the sequenced sample was PBMCs, taken from the stem cell graft. This receptor was obtained from a human donor who donated a stem cell graft to a child with Fanconi anemia. V is TRBV6-1 and J is TRBJ2-1, with 7 positions matching TRBD1. CDR3 sequence reads: CASSTTGATYNEQFF. In nucleotides, the CDR3 is TGTGCCAGCAGTACAACAGGGGCCACCTACAATGAGCAGTTCTTC.